The 17 T cell receptor beta chains listed next were all sequenced from one sample in a study of technical replicates of blood from several donors. This table comes from immunoSEQ multiplex PCR, and its TCRdb copy is limited to in-frame clones, with some not included. The sample has 50,000 or so clones, 90% to 95% seen once. Sequences were obtained from PBMCs. Receptor source: a human donor in good health. Some clones in this sample may be carry-over from other donors' samples.

The chain uses TRBV19 and TRBJ2-1; TRBD2 matches at 9 bases. J was trimmed by 4 bases and V by 6 bases; bases with no gene match: 4. This CDR3 has 14 amino acids. The germline V gene has CDR1 LNHDA and CDR2 SQIVND (reference sequence). The CDR3 loop is CASSATSGYNEQFF. The CDR3 coding sequence is TGTGCCAGTAGCGCGACTAGCGGTTACAATGAGCAGTTCTTC.

This chain joins TRBV29-1 and TRBJ2-2; D is ambiguous. This CDR3 is built from 13 residues. CDR1 is SQVTM and CDR2 is ANQGSEA in the germline V gene. Trimming stripped 6 bases from V and 6 bases from J, with 14 bases between. The CDR3 loop reads CSVTQVNPGELFF. The DNA for the CDR3 is TGCAGCGTCACGCAGGTTAACCCCGGGGAGCTGTTTTTT.

The rearrangement uses TRBV7-3 and TRBJ2-5; TRBD1 matches 9 bases. The CDR3 length is 15 residues. Germline-derived CDR1 and CDR2 are SGHTA and FQGTGA. With V trimmed by 0 bases and J by 6 bases, 5 bases remained unmatched. The DNA for the CDR3 is TGTGCCAGCAGCTTAACCGGGACAGGGCGGCAGACCCAGTACTTC. This gives the protein CASSLTGTGRQTQYF.

This clone has just one count. The chain has TRBV25-1 and TRBJ2-4; D perhaps matches TRBD1 (6 bases). Germline V gene sequence: CDR1 MGHDK, CDR2 SYGVNS. The CDR3 sequence is 14 residues long. The V end lost 6 bases, the J end lost 8 bases, and 17 bases lay between the germline ends. CDR3 bases: TGTGCCAGCAGCGACCCACAGGGAGTGGACATTCAGTACTTC. It translates to CASSDPQGVDIQYF.

The chain carries TRBV4-3 and TRBJ2-7; TRBD1 might be the D (5 bases). This CDR3 is 13 amino acids long. CDR1 and CDR2 (germline): LGHNA, YSLEER. The V end lost 1 base, the J end lost 3 bases, and 7 bases lay between the germline ends. The CDR3 DNA sequence: TGCGCCAGCAGCCAAGGACAGTTCTACGAGCAGTACTTC. This translates into CASSQGQFYEQYF.

The rearrangement uses TRBV25-1 and TRBJ2-7; D unclear. Germline assignment: CDR1 MGHDK and CDR2 SYGVNS. CDR3 length: 12 residues. Trimming took 4 bases from V and 0 from J, leaving 4 bases between them. CDR3 sequence reads: CASSGVSYEQYF. In DNA form, the CDR3 reads TGTGCCAGCAGTGGCGTCTCCTACGAGCAGTACTTC.

V and J are TRBV29-1 and TRBJ1-2, with D possibly being TRBD1 (5 bases). CDR1 SQVTM and CDR2 ANQGSEA come from the germline V gene. V lost 6 bases and J lost 6, with 23 bases in between. CDR3 length equals 15 residues. The CDR3 is CSVAQGGGVRNGYTF. DNA for the CDR3: TGCAGCGTCGCCCAGGGAGGAGGGGTCAGAAATGGCTACACCTTC.

V usage is TRBV4-1 and J usage is TRBJ2-7; tentative D call: TRBD2 (5 bases). Germline V CDR1 and CDR2: MGHRA, YSYEKL. V was shortened by 8 bases and J by 6 bases, with 20 bases between the two germline ends. The CDR3 contains 14 residues. CDR3 in DNA: TGCGCCAGCGGCCCATCCGCGGGTTCGGGCGAGCAGTACTTC. This codes for CASGPSAGSGEQYF.

This clone is a singleton in its sample. V usage is TRBV7-9 and J usage is TRBJ2-7; TRBD2 aligns across 10 bases. Germline V lookup: CDR1 SEHNR, CDR2 FQNEAQ (reference sequence). This CDR3 is 13 amino acids long. The V gene end was trimmed by 9 bases and the J gene end by 0 bases; junction bases not matched to a gene: 2. Here the CDR3 reads CASRTSGSYEQYF. CDR3 DNA: TGTGCCAGTAGGACTAGCGGCTCCTACGAGCAGTACTTC.

To note about this clone: One end of the junction does not line up with germline, which may come from a read error. This chain links TRBV5-6 with TRBJ2-5; D gene uncertain. Germline values: CDR1 SGHDT, CDR2 YYEEEE. The CDR3 consists of 11 residues. CDR3 in amino acids: CASAFQEAQYF. The CDR3 bases are TGTGCCAGCGCGTTCCAAGAGGCCCAGTACTTC.

This clone was detected once. The chain has TRBV10-3 and TRBJ1-1; 9 bases line up with TRBD1. Trimming cost V 10 bases and J 4 bases; bases outside gene matches: 10. The CDR3 extends over 14 amino acids. CDR1 is ENHRY and CDR2 is SYGVKD in the germline V gene. The CDR3 DNA is TGTGCCACCGACGGGACAGGGAGTTCCACTGAAGCTTTCTTT. Its translation is CATDGTGSSTEAFF.

V usage is TRBV7-2 and J usage is TRBJ1-1; 7 nucleotides align to TRBD1. The CDR3 covers 13 residues. The V gene end was trimmed by 1 base and the J gene end by 7 bases; junction bases not matched to a gene: 3. Germline CDR1 and CDR2: SGHTA and FQGNSA. The CDR3 spells CASSLEGGGEAFF. The CDR3 region has the DNA TGTGCCAGCAGCTTAGAAGGGGGCGGTGAAGCTTTCTTT.

The chain links TRBV5-4 to TRBJ2-3, with D possibly being TRBD2 (5 bases). Per germline, CDR1 SGHNT and CDR2 YYREEE (reference sequence). The CDR3 is 13 residues long. V dropped 4 bases and J dropped 1 base, with 7 bases sitting between them. This CDR3 is CASSLGGTDTQYF. CDR3 nucleotides: TGTGCCAGCAGCCTCGGGGGCACAGATACGCAGTATTTT. Variable domain in full (rest from reference TRBV5-4 and TRBJ2-3): ETGVTQSPTHLIKTRGQQVTLRCSSQSGHNTVSWYQQALGQGPQFIFQYYREEENGRGNFPPRFSGLQFPNYSSELNVNALELDDSALYLCASSLGGTDTQYFGPGTRLTVL.

The chain uses TRBV6-5 and TRBJ1-6; 7 bases map to TRBD1. The V gene end was trimmed by 5 bases and the J gene end by 6 bases; junction bases not matched to a gene: 4. CDR3 length: 14 amino acids. The germline V gene has CDR1 MNHEY and CDR2 SVGAGI. This CDR3 is CASSTDRFNSPLHF. CDR3 DNA sequence: TGTGCCAGCAGTACGGACAGGTTTAATTCACCCCTCCACTTT.

This clone was seen only a few times. This chain uses TRBV11-2 with TRBJ1-1, with D uncertain. Germline V CDR1 and CDR2: SGHAT, FQNNGV. Trimming cost V 1 base and J 5 bases, with 8 bases left between them. This CDR3 region has 13 residues. The CDR3 loop is CASSLVRDTEAFF. In DNA form, the CDR3 reads TGTGCCAGCAGCTTAGTTCGGGATACTGAAGCTTTCTTT.

The chain joins TRBV5-1 to TRBJ1-2; 9 bases align to TRBD1. V lost 3 bases and J lost 5; bases outside the gene matches: 8. CDR1 and CDR2 from the germline V gene are SGHRS and YFSETQ. The CDR3 loop spans 15 amino acids. The CDR3 coding sequence is TGCGCCAGCAGCTCCTCCTCGGGACAGGGTTATGGCTACACCTTC. Translating gives CASSSSSGQGYGYTF.

The chain carries TRBV19 and TRBJ2-7; D might be TRBD2 (5 bases). Looked up from germline, CDR1 is LNHDA and CDR2 is SQIVND (reference sequence). V was pared by 2 bases and J by 2 bases, with 16 bases between. CDR3 length: 16 amino acids. DNA of the CDR3: TGTGCCAGTAGTATATCGGAGGTGGGGAAGACCTACGAGCAGTACTTC. Protein product: CASSISEVGKTYEQYF.